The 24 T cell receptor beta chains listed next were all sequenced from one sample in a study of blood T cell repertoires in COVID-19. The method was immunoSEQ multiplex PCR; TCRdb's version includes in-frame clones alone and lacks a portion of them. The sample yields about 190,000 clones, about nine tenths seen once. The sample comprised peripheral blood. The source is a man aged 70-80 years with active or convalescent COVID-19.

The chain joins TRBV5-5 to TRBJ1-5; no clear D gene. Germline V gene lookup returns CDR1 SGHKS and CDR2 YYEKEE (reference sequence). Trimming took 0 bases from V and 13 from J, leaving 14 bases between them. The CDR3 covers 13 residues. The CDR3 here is CASSLGTSNLQHF. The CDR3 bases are TGTGCCAGCAGCTTGGGCACCAGTAATCTTCAGCATTTT.

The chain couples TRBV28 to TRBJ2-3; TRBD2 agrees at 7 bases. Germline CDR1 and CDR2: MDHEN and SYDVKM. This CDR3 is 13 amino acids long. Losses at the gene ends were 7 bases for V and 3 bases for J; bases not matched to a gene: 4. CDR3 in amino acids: CASTRGGTDTQYF. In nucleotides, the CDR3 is TGTGCCAGCACCCGCGGGGGTACAGATACGCAGTATTTT.

The DNA of the CDR3 is TGTGCCAGCTCACTAGACATTTTCGCAGATACGCAGTATTTT. This encodes CASSLDIFADTQYF. This chain connects TRBV18 to TRBJ2-3; D call uncertain. The germline V gene encodes CDR1 KGHSH and CDR2 LQKENI. V shed 4 bases and J shed 4 bases, with 12 bases lying between them. This CDR3 spans 14 amino acids.

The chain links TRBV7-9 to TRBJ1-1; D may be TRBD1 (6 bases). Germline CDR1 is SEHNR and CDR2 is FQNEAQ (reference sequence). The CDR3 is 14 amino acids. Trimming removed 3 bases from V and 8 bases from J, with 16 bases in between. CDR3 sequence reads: CASSFAGTPIEAFF. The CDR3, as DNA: TGTGCCAGCAGCTTCGCCGGGACACCTATCGAAGCTTTCTTT. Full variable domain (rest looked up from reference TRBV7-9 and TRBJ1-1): DTGVSQNPRHKITKRGQNVTFRCDPISEHNRLYWYRQTLGQGPEFLTYFQNEAQLEKSRLLSDRFSAERPKGSFSTLEIQRTEQGDSAMYLCASSFAGTPIEAFFGQGTRLTVV.

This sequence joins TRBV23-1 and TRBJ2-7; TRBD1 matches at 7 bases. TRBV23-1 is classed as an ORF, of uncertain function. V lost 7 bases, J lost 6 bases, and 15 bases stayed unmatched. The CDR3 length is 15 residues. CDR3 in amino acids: CASTPPRQGYCEQYF. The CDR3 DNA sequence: TGCGCCAGCACCCCTCCTCGACAGGGATATTGCGAGCAGTACTTC.

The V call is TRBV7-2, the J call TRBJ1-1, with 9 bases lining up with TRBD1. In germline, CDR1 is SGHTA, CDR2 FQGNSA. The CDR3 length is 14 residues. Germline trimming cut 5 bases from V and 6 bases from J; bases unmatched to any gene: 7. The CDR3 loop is CASSPQQGAAEAFF. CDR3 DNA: TGTGCCAGCAGCCCACAACAGGGGGCCGCTGAAGCTTTCTTT.

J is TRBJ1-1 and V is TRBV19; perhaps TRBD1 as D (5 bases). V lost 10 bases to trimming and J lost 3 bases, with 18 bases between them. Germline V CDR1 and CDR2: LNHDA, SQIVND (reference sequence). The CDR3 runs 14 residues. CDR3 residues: CATAPGGWDTEAFF. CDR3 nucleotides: TGTGCCACCGCGCCTGGGGGGTGGGACACTGAAGCTTTCTTT.

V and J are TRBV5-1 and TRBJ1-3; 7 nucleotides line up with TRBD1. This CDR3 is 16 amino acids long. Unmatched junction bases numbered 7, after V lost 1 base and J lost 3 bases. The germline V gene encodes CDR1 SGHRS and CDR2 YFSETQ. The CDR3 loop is CASSLTPTGVGNTIYF. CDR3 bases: TGCGCCAGCAGCTTGACCCCCACAGGGGTTGGAAACACCATATATTTT.

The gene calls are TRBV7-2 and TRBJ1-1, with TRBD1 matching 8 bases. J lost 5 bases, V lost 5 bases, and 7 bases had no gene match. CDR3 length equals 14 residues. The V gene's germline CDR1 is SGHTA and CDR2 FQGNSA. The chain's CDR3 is CASSKDRAGTEAFF. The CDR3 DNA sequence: TGTGCCAGCAGCAAGGACAGGGCGGGGACTGAAGCTTTCTTT.

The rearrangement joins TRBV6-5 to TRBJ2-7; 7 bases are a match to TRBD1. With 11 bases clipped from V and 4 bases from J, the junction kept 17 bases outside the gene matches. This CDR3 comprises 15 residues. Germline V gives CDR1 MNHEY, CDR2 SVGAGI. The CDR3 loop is CASRPGAGGTYEQYF. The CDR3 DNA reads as TGTGCCTCACGACCAGGGGCAGGGGGTACTTACGAGCAGTACTTC.

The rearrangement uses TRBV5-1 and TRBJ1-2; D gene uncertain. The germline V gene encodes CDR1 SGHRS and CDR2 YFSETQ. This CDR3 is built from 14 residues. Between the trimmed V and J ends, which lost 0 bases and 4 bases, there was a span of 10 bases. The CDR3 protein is CASSLVAAAYGYTF. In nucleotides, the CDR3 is TGCGCCAGCAGCTTGGTGGCCGCGGCCTATGGCTACACCTTC. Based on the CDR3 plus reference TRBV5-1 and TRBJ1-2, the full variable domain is KAGVTQTPRYLIKTRGQQVTLSCSPISGHRSVSWYQQTPGQGLQFLFEYFSETQRNKGNFPGRFSGRQFSNSRSEMNVSTLELGDSALYLCASSLVAAAYGYTFGSGTRLTVV.

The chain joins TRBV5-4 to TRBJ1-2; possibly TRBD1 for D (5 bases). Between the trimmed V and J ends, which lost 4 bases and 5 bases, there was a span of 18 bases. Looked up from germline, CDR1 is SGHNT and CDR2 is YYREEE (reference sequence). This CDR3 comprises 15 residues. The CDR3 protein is CASSVGLQVDYGYTF. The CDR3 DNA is TGTGCCAGCAGCGTTGGGTTACAGGTTGATTATGGCTACACCTTC.

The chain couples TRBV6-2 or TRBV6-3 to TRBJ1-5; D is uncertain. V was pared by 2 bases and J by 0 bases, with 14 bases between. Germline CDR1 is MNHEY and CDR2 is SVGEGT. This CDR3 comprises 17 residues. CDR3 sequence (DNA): TGTGCCAGCAGTTACCGATCCGGCGGATATAGCAATCAGCCCCAGCATTTT. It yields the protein CASSYRSGGYSNQPQHF.

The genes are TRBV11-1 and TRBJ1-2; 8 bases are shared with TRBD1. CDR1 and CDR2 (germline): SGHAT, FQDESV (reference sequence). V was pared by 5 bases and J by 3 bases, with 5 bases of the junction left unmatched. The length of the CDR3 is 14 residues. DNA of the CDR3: TGTGCCAGCAGCCCTGGACAGGGCTACTATGGCTACACCTTC. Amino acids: CASSPGQGYYGYTF. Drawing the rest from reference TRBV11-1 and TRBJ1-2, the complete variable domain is EAEVAQSPRYKITEKSQAVAFWCDPISGHATLYWYRQILGQGPELLVQFQDESVVDDSQLPKDRFSAERLKGVDSTLKIQPAELGDSAMYLCASSPGQGYYGYTFGSGTRLTVV.

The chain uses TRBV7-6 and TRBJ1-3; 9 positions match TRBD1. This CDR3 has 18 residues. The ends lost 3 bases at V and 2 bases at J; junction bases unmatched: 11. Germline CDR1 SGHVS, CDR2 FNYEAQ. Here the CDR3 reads CASSLFAGQGIAGNTIYF. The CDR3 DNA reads TGTGCCAGCAGCTTGTTCGCTGGACAGGGGATCGCTGGAAACACCATATATTTT.

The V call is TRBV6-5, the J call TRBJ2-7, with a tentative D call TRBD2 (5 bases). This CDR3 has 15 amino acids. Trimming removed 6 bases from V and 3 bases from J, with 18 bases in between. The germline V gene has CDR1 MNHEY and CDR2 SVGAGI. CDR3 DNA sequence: TGTGCCAGCAGCACCTCGGGGAGCCGATTCTACGAGCAGTACTTC. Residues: CASSTSGSRFYEQYF.

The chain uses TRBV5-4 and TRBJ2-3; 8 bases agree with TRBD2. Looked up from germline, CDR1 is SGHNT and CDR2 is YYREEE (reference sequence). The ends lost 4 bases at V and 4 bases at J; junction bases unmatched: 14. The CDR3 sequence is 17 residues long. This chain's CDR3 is CASSIASGSNSADTQYF. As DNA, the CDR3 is TGTGCCAGCAGCATCGCGAGCGGGAGCAACTCTGCAGATACGCAGTATTTT.

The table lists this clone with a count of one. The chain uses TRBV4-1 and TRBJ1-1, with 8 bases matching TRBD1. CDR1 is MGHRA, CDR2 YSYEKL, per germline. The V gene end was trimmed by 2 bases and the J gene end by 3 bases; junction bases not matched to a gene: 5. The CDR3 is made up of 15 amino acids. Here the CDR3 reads CASSQSDRADTEAFF. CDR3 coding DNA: TGCGCCAGCAGCCAATCGGACAGGGCCGACACTGAAGCTTTCTTT.

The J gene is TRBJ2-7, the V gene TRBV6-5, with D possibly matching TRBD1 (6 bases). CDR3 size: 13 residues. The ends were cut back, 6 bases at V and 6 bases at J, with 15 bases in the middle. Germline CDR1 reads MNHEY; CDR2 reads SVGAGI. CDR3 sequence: CASRWAGDREQYF. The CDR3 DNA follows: TGTGCCAGCAGATGGGCAGGGGACCGCGAGCAGTACTTC.

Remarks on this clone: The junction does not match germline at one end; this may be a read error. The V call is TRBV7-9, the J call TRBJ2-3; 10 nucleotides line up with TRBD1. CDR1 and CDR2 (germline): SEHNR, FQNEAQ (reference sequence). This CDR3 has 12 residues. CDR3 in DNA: TGTGCCAGCAGCTCCCTGGGGGACAGGGGTCATTTT. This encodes CASSSLGDRGHF. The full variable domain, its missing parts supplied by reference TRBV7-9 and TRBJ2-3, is DTGVSQNPRHKITKRGQNVTFRCDPISEHNRLYWYRQTLGQGPEFLTYFQNEAQLEKSRLLSDRFSAERPKGSFSTLEIQRTEQGDSAMYLCASSSLGDRGHFGPGTRLTVL.

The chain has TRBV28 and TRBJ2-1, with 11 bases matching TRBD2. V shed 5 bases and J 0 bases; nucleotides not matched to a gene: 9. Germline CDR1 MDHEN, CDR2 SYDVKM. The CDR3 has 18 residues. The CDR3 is CASSPHLAGGFSYNEQFF. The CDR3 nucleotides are TGTGCCAGCAGTCCTCACCTAGCGGGAGGCTTCTCCTACAATGAGCAGTTCTTC.

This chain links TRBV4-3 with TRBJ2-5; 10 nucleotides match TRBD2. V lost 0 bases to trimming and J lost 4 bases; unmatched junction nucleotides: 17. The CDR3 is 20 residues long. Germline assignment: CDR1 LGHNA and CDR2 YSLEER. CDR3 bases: TGCGCCAGCAGCCAAGACTACCGAGGGGCTAGCGGGGGTTTCAGAGAGACCCAGTACTTC. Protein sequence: CASSQDYRGASGGFRETQYF.

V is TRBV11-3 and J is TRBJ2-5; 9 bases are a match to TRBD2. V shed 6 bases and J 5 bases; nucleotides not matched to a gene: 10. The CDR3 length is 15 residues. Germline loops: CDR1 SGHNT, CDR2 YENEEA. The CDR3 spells CASSRRGGAFETQYF. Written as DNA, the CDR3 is TGTGCCAGCAGTCGTCGCGGGGGGGCCTTTGAGACCCAGTACTTC.

CDR3 in DNA: TGTGCCAGCAGCCAAGATTGGGTTTCAGGGATCTCTGGAAACACCATATATTTT. Amino acid sequence: CASSQDWVSGISGNTIYF. V is TRBV3-1 (or the pseudogene TRBV3-2) and J is TRBJ1-3; D might be TRBD1 (5 bases). Trimming took off 0 bases at V and 0 bases at J, with 15 bases between the two ends. From germline, CDR1 is LGHDT and CDR2 YNNKEL (reference sequence). CDR3 length equals 18 residues.